The 5 T cell receptor beta chains given below trace back to one sample, sequenced in a study of blood T cell repertoires in COVID-19. Profiled with immunoSEQ multiplex PCR; TCRdb holds only in-frame clones, not every one. The sample shows roughly 120,000 clones, around 85% of them seen only once. Sequencing was carried out using peripheral blood. The receptors stem from a man in his sixties or seventies who had recovered from COVID-19.

This clone was observed once. Here the CDR3 DNA reads TGTGCCAGCAGCAGACAGGGTTCGGGGGAGCAGTACTTC. It is translated as CASSRQGSGEQYF. This chain uses TRBV2 with TRBJ2-7; TRBD1 matches at 7 bases. This CDR3 region has 13 residues. CDR1 and CDR2 from the germline V gene are SNHLY and FYNNEI. The junction had 9 bases not matched to a gene; V was cut back by 6 bases and J by 7 bases.

The J gene is TRBJ1-2, the V gene TRBV7-9; D gene ambiguous. Per germline, CDR1 SEHNR and CDR2 FQNEAQ (reference sequence). The CDR3 covers 11 residues. Trimming left V 5 bases short and J 3 bases short, with 4 bases between. The CDR3 loop is CASSPDYGYTF. The CDR3 bases are TGTGCCAGCAGCCCGGACTATGGCTACACCTTC.

Concerning this clone: Other DNA sequences in the sample encode the same CDR3. The chain recombines TRBV2 with TRBJ1-1; D is uncertain. Germline V gives CDR1 SNHLY, CDR2 FYNNEI. Trimming shortened V by 6 bases and J by 1 base, and 6 bases separated the two germline ends. CDR3 length equals 12 residues. The CDR3 loop reads CASSAGNTEAFF. In DNA form, the CDR3 reads TGTGCCAGCAGCGCGGGGAACACTGAAGCTTTCTTT.

V gene TRBV28 combines with J gene TRBJ1-1; D remains ambiguous. The ends were cut back, 3 bases at V and 6 bases at J, with 11 bases in the middle. Per the germline V gene, CDR1 is MDHEN and CDR2 is SYDVKM. The CDR3 runs to 13 residues. As DNA, the CDR3 is TGTGCCAGCAGTTTGAGCGGACGCGCTGAAGCTTTCTTT. Residues: CASSLSGRAEAFF.

The V call is TRBV4-1, the J call TRBJ1-1, with TRBD1 as a possible D gene (5 bases). V was cut by 0 bases and J by 6 bases, with 11 bases left in between. CDR3 length: 14 amino acids. Germline CDR1 is MGHRA and CDR2 is YSYEKL. The chain's CDR3 is CASSQDGQGAEAFF. The CDR3 bases are TGCGCCAGCAGCCAAGATGGGCAGGGTGCTGAAGCTTTCTTT.